The 30 T cell receptor beta chains listed next were all sequenced from one sample in a study of T cells in Graves' hyperthyroidism and ophthalmopathy. Amplification of TCR beta CDR3 regions was performed using RNA transcripts as template. The HTBI primer set drove a first-round RT-PCR of the TCR CDR3. In TCRdb, the multiplex PCR reads were re-called with MiXCR into one record per CDR3 protein. The sample has 300,000 to 500,000 distinct CDR3 sequences; about 14% are singletons. Specimen: blood. The receptors originated from a man aged 50 to 60 with Graves' ophthalmopathy.

This clonotype was recorded a few times. The V call is TRBV19, the J call TRBJ2-7; tentatively, D is TRBD2 (6 bases). This CDR3 contains 17 residues. The germline V gene encodes CDR1 LNHDA and CDR2 SQIVND (reference sequence). Trimming took off 7 bases at V and 2 bases at J, with 24 bases between the two ends. The CDR3 sequence is CASTPRVGSGVPYEQYF. The CDR3 DNA reads TGTGCCAGTACCCCCAGGGTCGGGAGCGGCGTACCCTACGAGCAGTACTTC.

The chain recombines TRBV24-1 with TRBJ2-1, with D perhaps TRBD2 (5 bases). Germline CDR1 KGHDR, CDR2 SFDVKD. V was pared by 3 bases and J by 8 bases, with 19 bases between. The CDR3 has 16 residues. CDR3 in DNA: TGTGCCACCAGTGATCCGAAAGTTTCGGTTAGCGATGAGCAGTTCTTC. Translation: CATSDPKVSVSDEQFF.

As for this clonotype: An end of the junction differs from the germline gene, which may be a read error. The chain is built from TRBV6-1 and TRBJ1-3, with a possible D match to TRBD1 (5 bases). Germline lookup yields CDR1 MNHNS and CDR2 SASEGT. This CDR3 comprises 18 residues. Written as DNA, the CDR3 is TGTGCCATCAGTGAATCTTCGGTTAACCCGGGACCTGGAAACACCATATATTTT. This sequence encodes CAISESSVNPGPGNTIYF.

The CDR3 DNA reads as TGTGCCAGCAGCTTAGCCCTAGCGGGAGTTCGAGAGCAGTTCTTC. Translated: CASSLALAGVREQFF. V and J are TRBV11-2 and TRBJ2-1; 10 nucleotides match TRBD2. Germline CDR1 reads SGHAT; CDR2 reads FQNNGV. The CDR3 has 15 amino acids. V gave up 1 base and J gave up 10 bases; unmatched junction bases: 7.

This clonotype was seen many times. The chain employs TRBV12-3 or TRBV12-4 and TRBJ2-2, with D possibly being TRBD1 (6 bases). CDR3 size: 16 residues. V shed 6 bases and J shed 4 bases, with 18 bases lying between them. The CDR3 coding sequence is TGTGCCAGCAGGCCAGGACAGACCCGTGGCACCGGGGAGCTGTTTTTT. Translation: CASRPGQTRGTGELFF.

Only one count was recorded for this clonotype. The CDR3 DNA follows: TGTGCCAGTAGTTCGCCTAGCGGGAGGGCTTATGAGCAGTTCTTC. It specifies CASSSPSGRAYEQFF. The V and J genes are TRBV19 and TRBJ2-1; 12 bases are shared with TRBD2. The CDR3 runs 15 residues. From germline, CDR1 is LNHDA and CDR2 SQIVND (reference sequence). V was pared by 5 bases and J by 8 bases, with 7 bases of the junction left unmatched.

The rearrangement links TRBV9 to TRBJ2-7; D uncertain. CDR3 length equals 13 residues. The germline CDR1 and CDR2 sequences are SGDLS and YYNGEE. V lost 3 bases, J lost 0 bases, and 7 bases lay in between. The CDR3 region is CASSGSVSYEQYF. As DNA, the CDR3 is TGTGCCAGCAGCGGAAGTGTCTCCTACGAGCAGTACTTC.

There are a few counts of this clonotype. This chain joins TRBV19 and TRBJ1-1, with 7 bases that match TRBD1. The germline V gene has CDR1 LNHDA and CDR2 SQIVND (reference sequence). This CDR3 contains 13 residues. The V and J ends lost 5 bases and 9 bases, in that order; junction bases with no gene match: 9. CDR3 sequence: CASSRGGAYKAFF. CDR3 DNA sequence: TGTGCCAGTAGTCGAGGGGGCGCTTACAAAGCTTTCTTT.

Many counts were recorded for this clonotype. The chain uses TRBV6-2 or TRBV6-3 and TRBJ1-1, with 8 bases lining up with TRBD1. Looked up from germline, CDR1 is MNHEY and CDR2 is SVGEGT. Trimming took 3 bases from V and 4 from J; bases not matched to a gene: 10. The CDR3 covers 16 residues. For the CDR3, the DNA is TGTGCCAGCAGTTATCTCTCCGGGACAGGACGCACTGAAGCTTTCTTT. It codes for CASSYLSGTGRTEAFF.

This clonotype was picked up a small number of times. The chain recombines TRBV10-3 with TRBJ2-7, with D possibly TRBD1 on 5 matching bases. Germline V gene data show CDR1 as ENHRY and CDR2 as SYGVKD. This CDR3 contains 15 residues. Trimming left V 2 bases short and J 4 bases short, with 15 bases between. In nucleotides, the CDR3 is TGTGCCATCAGTGAGCCGCAGGGAAGTGGGTACGAGCAGTACTTC. Translated: CAISEPQGSGYEQYF.

This clonotype appeared many times. The gene calls are TRBV18 and TRBJ1-2; 8 nucleotides match TRBD1. This CDR3 spans 13 amino acids. Germline V gene lookup returns CDR1 KGHSH and CDR2 LQKENI. V was clipped by 5 bases and J by 3 bases; unmatched bases: 2. The CDR3 coding sequence is TGTGCCAGCTCAAAGGGACAGGACTATGGCTACACCTTC. The encoded protein is CASSKGQDYGYTF.

This clonotype showed up many times. The chain couples TRBV27 to TRBJ1-1; no reliable D call. The length of the CDR3 is 13 residues. V was cut by 5 bases and J by 3 bases, with 10 bases left in between. Germline loops: CDR1 MNHEY, CDR2 SMNVEV (reference sequence). CDR3 sequence reads: CASSPSQDTEAFF. The CDR3 region has the DNA TGTGCCAGCAGTCCGTCCCAGGACACTGAAGCTTTCTTT.

The V gene is TRBV20-1, the J gene TRBJ2-7; no definite D call. Germline CDR1 is DFQATT and CDR2 is SNEGSKA (reference sequence). V was trimmed by 3 bases and J by 6 bases, leaving 18 bases between them. The CDR3 loop spans 14 amino acids. CDR3 DNA: TGCAGTGCTAGTTTTTGGGGTAGCTCGGGCGAGCAGTACTTC. As protein: CSASFWGSSGEQYF.

DNA for the CDR3: TGCAGTGCTGGGGAGGGGGGCTACGAGCAGTACTTC. It encodes CSAGEGGYEQYF. The rearrangement links TRBV20-1 to TRBJ2-7; D perhaps matches TRBD2 (7 bases). The germline V gene encodes CDR1 DFQATT and CDR2 SNEGSKA (reference sequence). This CDR3 spans 12 amino acids. The V and J ends lost 5 bases and 3 bases respectively, with 11 bases between them.

This clonotype was seen a handful of times. The chain links TRBV27 to TRBJ2-3; D perhaps matches TRBD2 (5 bases). Germline lookup yields CDR1 MNHEY and CDR2 SMNVEV (reference sequence). V gave up 3 bases and J gave up 10 bases, with 11 bases separating them. This CDR3 comprises 12 residues. CDR3 loop: CASSLDGGSQYF. CDR3 DNA: TGTGCCAGCAGTTTGGACGGAGGATCGCAGTATTTT.

This chain links TRBV25-1 with TRBJ2-2, with 7 bases lining up with TRBD1. The germline CDR1 and CDR2 sequences are MGHDK and SYGVNS. The CDR3 is made up of 12 amino acids. Trimming at V came to 7 bases and at J to 5 bases, leaving 1 base not matched to a gene. The DNA for the CDR3 is TGTGCCAGCAACAGGGGAACCGGGGAGCTGTTTTTT. Translation gives CASNRGTGELFF. Looking up the rest from reference TRBV25-1 and TRBJ2-2 gives the full variable domain: EADIYQTPRYLVIGTGKKITLECSQTMGHDKMYWYQQDPGMELHLIHYSYGVNSTEKGDLSSESTVSRIRTEHFPLTLESARPSHTSQYLCASNRGTGELFFGEGSRLTVL.

The chain is built from TRBV27 and TRBJ1-1; TRBD1 aligns across 10 bases. V was pared by 4 bases and J by 5 bases, with 4 bases of the junction left unmatched. CDR1 and CDR2 (germline): MNHEY, SMNVEV (reference sequence). The CDR3 consists of 14 residues. The DNA for the CDR3 is TGTGCCAGCAGTTCCGGGACAGGGGTGACTGAAGCTTTCTTT. Translation: CASSSGTGVTEAFF.

The chain recombines TRBV4-1 with TRBJ1-4; 8 bases are a match to TRBD1. Looked up from germline, CDR1 is MGHRA and CDR2 is YSYEKL. This CDR3 is built from 13 residues. Losses at the gene ends were 4 bases for V and 8 bases for J; bases not matched to a gene: 3. The CDR3 nucleotides are TGCGCCAGCAGCCCCCGACAGGGGGAAAAACTGTTTTTT. It specifies CASSPRQGEKLFF.

This clonotype was seen repeatedly, ten times or more. This chain uses TRBV5-1 with TRBJ2-5; TRBD2 aligns across 7 bases. The length of the CDR3 is 13 residues. With V trimmed by 5 bases and J by 5 bases, 6 bases remained unmatched. In germline, CDR1 is SGHRS, CDR2 YFSETQ. CDR3 coding DNA: TGCGCCAGCAGTCGGGTCGGGAGGGAGACCCAGTACTTC. Protein sequence: CASSRVGRETQYF.

The V and J genes are TRBV15 and TRBJ1-5, with TRBD1 as a possible D gene (5 bases). The germline V gene has CDR1 LNHNV and CDR2 YYDKDF (reference sequence). This CDR3 is 14 amino acids long. The germline V and J ends were trimmed by 5 bases and 4 bases, with 12 bases remaining between them. CDR3 in amino acids: CATSGRETNQPQHF. DNA of the CDR3: TGTGCCACCAGCGGCAGGGAGACGAATCAGCCCCAGCATTTT.

Note on this clonotype: This may stem from a read error, because a much larger clone lies one nucleotide away. The V and J genes are TRBV28 and TRBJ2-7; perhaps D is TRBD1 or TRBD2 (5 bases each). The end of the DNA aligns better with TRBJ2-1, so the J call may be wrong. CDR1 and CDR2 (germline): MDHEN, SYDVKM. The CDR3 has 15 residues. CDR3 residues: CASSQLREISYEQFF. The CDR3 DNA follows: TGTGCCAGCAGCCAACTCAGGGAGATAAGCTACGAGCAGTTCTTC.

This clonotype was found many times. The V call is TRBV12-3 or TRBV12-4, the J call TRBJ1-2; D uncertain. There are 13 residues in the CDR3. Trimming shortened V by 4 bases and J by 3 bases, and 9 bases separated the two germline ends. CDR3 DNA sequence: TGTGCCAGCAGTTACGGACCGGACTATGGCTACACCTTC. Translation: CASSYGPDYGYTF.

V usage is TRBV9 and J usage is TRBJ2-7, with 8 bases fitting TRBD2. V was clipped by 4 bases and J by 2 bases; unmatched bases: 8. The CDR3 has 15 residues. The V gene's germline CDR1 is SGDLS and CDR2 YYNGEE. This CDR3 is CASSSSAGGPYEQYF. In nucleotides, the CDR3 is TGTGCCAGCAGCTCCTCCGCGGGGGGACCCTACGAGCAGTACTTC.

The V call is TRBV4-1, the J call TRBJ2-1, with D unclear. This CDR3 region has 19 residues. V shed 2 bases and J shed 0 bases, with 20 bases lying between them. Germline assignment: CDR1 MGHRA and CDR2 YSYEKL. Written as DNA, the CDR3 is TGCGCCAGCAGCCAAACCGTCCCCATCCTTAAGAGCTCCTACAATGAGCAGTTCTTC. It encodes CASSQTVPILKSSYNEQFF.

In this sample, this clonotype turned up many times. V usage is TRBV6-1 and J usage is TRBJ2-7, with 8 nucleotides matching TRBD1. V lost 6 bases and J lost 5; bases outside the gene matches: 12. The germline CDR1 and CDR2 sequences are MNHNS and SASEGT. The CDR3 sequence is 15 residues long. The CDR3, as DNA: TGTGCCAGCAGAGCCAAACGGGACAGGTTTCACGAGCAGTACTTC. Translating it yields CASRAKRDRFHEQYF.

The sample holds many counts of this clonotype. The chain recombines TRBV30 with TRBJ2-2; unclear D gene. The length of the CDR3 is 10 residues. The V gene lost 5 bases and the J gene lost 5 bases, with 3 bases spanning the gap. The germline gives CDR1 GTSNPN, CDR2 SVGIG (reference sequence). The CDR3 DNA follows: TGTGCCTGGGGGACCGGGGAGCTGTTTTTT. Amino acid sequence: CAWGTGELFF.

The chain links TRBV27 to TRBJ2-2, with D possibly matching TRBD2 (6 bases). Trimming stripped 7 bases from V and 5 bases from J, with 14 bases between. This CDR3 contains 14 residues. The germline gives CDR1 MNHEY, CDR2 SMNVEV (reference sequence). The CDR3 DNA follows: TGTGCCAGCAACCTATCGGGGGAAACCGGGGAGCTGTTTTTT. Translation gives CASNLSGETGELFF.

In this sample, this clonotype turned up a few times. At one boundary the junction diverges from the germline segment, which might be a read error. V usage is TRBV6-1 and J usage is TRBJ2-7, with 10 bases lining up with TRBD2. Per the germline V gene, CDR1 is MNHNS and CDR2 is SASEGT. This CDR3 contains 17 residues. The CDR3 coding sequence is TGCGCCAGCAGTCCCACCACTAGCGGGACGAGAGGTTACGAGCAGTACTTC. This gives the protein CASSPTTSGTRGYEQYF.

CDR3 sequence (DNA): TGTGCCAGCAGTTCCCAGGAGACAGGGGCCCACGAGCAGTACTTC. Translation: CASSSQETGAHEQYF. J is TRBJ2-7 and V is TRBV6-1; 8 nucleotides match TRBD1. V dropped 5 bases and J dropped 5; count of bases not matched to a gene: 11. The CDR3 extends over 15 amino acids. Per the germline V gene, CDR1 is MNHNS and CDR2 is SASEGT.

The chain couples TRBV5-4 to TRBJ2-2; D gene unclear. Germline V gene data show CDR1 as SGHNT and CDR2 as YYREEE (reference sequence). The CDR3 runs to 15 residues. V shed 0 bases and J shed 0 bases, with 6 bases lying between them. The DNA for the CDR3 is TGTGCCAGCAGCTTGGGTGCGGCGAACACCGGGGAGCTGTTTTTT. Translating gives CASSLGAANTGELFF. The full variable domain, its missing parts supplied by reference TRBV5-4 and TRBJ2-2, is ETGVTQSPTHLIKTRGQQVTLRCSSQSGHNTVSWYQQALGQGPQFIFQYYREEENGRGNFPPRFSGLQFPNYSSELNVNALELDDSALYLCASSLGAANTGELFFGEGSRLTVL.